This T cell receptor (beta chain) was profiled in a study of early T cells in non-severe SARS-CoV-2 infection. Study context: Sequencing of unsorted whole blood was done on bulk RNA, leaving chains unpaired.

The study, taken as a whole, reports: Database matching using VDJdb favored anti-spike CD8 responses, with private and CD4 specificities left missing.

Individual cDNA molecules received unique molecular identifiers. TCRdb redid the calling of the 5' RACE reads with MiXCR, one entry per CDR3 protein. This sample has about 52,000 distinct CDR3 sequences, with around 8% found just once. After removal of 4 bases from V and 3 bases from J, the junction contained 7 bases not matched to a gene. The CDR3 totals 16 residues. CDR1 is MGHRA, CDR2 YSYEKL, per germline. This clonotype occurred many times. What it recognizes is unknown. Sequencing was carried out using whole blood. The chain employs TRBV4-1 and TRBJ2-3, with 10 bases identical to TRBD2. The TCR originated in an adult who was a healthcare worker with PCR-confirmed SARS-CoV-2 infection or an uninfected control (not recorded which). The CDR3 DNA is TGCGCCAGCAGCCGAGGACTAGCGGCCCCTACAGATACGCAGTATTTT. As protein: CASSRGLAAPTDTQYF.